This T cell receptor beta chain was recovered during a study of blood T cells in healthy people across ages (dated by TCRdb to 2014 to 2015). About the full investigation: In model experiments, template switching captured about one uniquely barcoded TCR beta cDNA molecule for every two T cells. The study measured age-related changes in TCR beta repertoire diversity using deep sequencing normalized with unique cDNA molecular identifiers. Donors were grouped into four age groups: young (average 16 years), middle-aged (roughly 40), aged (around 66) and long-lived (approximately 82). To avoid experimental bias, donors of different ages were spread randomly across the sequencing lanes. Two additional independent replicas of 1 million unique cDNA reads from the same blood draw were analyzed for two donors (one aged 18 to 29 and one aged 80 or older).

The full study reports these points: Observed TCR beta diversity per million T cells fell roughly linearly with age, and a significant reduction was already apparent by age around 39. Observed TCR beta diversity correlated strongly with the percentage of naive T cells measured by flow cytometry. Compared with the aged group, the long-lived group had more naive CD4+ T cells, fewer expanded clones and increased TCR diversity, suggesting age selection. Estimates of total diversity based on one million sequenced T cells were considered lower bounds and underestimates. The CMV infection status of donors was not known, potentially confounding age-related changes in expanded clonotypes. Since profiling was done on bulk unsorted PBMCs, naive and antigen-experienced compartments could not be conclusively compared.

The library was prepared using 5' RACE. Instrument on record: Illumina HiSeq 2500. A second roughly 6 to 11 cycle PCR used a sample-barcoded 5' primer and a J-beta primer mix. A unique molecular identifier was introduced onto each TCR beta cDNA molecule by a template-switch 5' adaptor carrying 12 random nucleotides. At least 2.5 million CDR3-containing paired-end reads were obtained from each sample. First-strand cDNA synthesis was performed from all RNA using the Mint cDNA synthesis kit, with priming by a TRBC-specific oligonucleotide. All cDNA was treated with uracil-DNA glycosylase and then went through a first 18-cycle PCR with the universal primers M1SS and BC2_uni_R. Per the source publication's procedure: For normalization, 1 million high-quality reads, each with a distinct molecular identifier, were randomly selected from each sample. Reads sharing molecular identifiers were discarded rather than binned into consensus sequences. MiTCR, run with a Q25 quality threshold and the strictest error-elimination algorithm, handled CDR3 identification, clonotype clustering and error correction. A nonparametric unseen species model with Euler transformation was used to estimate lower-bound total TCR beta diversity. TCRdb applied fastp at Q25 and MiXCR to the public reads, then kept only in-frame beta chains. A single entry per CDR3 protein holds the most common genes and DNA from its merged rows. The V and J calls shown here were made by TCRdb, not taken from the authors' results. The sample contains roughly 1,700,000 distinct CDR3 sequences, 28% of them found a single time. Over 7% of the sample is taken by the ten largest.

Donors were 30 to 45 systemically healthy Caucasian individuals from Russia aged roughly 6 to 90 years. Approximately 10 milliliters of peripheral blood were collected from each donor into EDTA-treated Vacutainer tubes. PBMCs were isolated by Ficoll-Paque density-gradient centrifugation, with at least 7 million obtained per sample. Trizol reagent was used to extract total RNA from the PBMCs, yielding at least 5.5 micrograms per sample. The percentages of naive CD45RAhigh/CD27high T cells were determined by flow cytometry on a PBMC aliquot from every donor. Inclusive of the bounding cysteine and phenylalanine, the CDR3 is 14 residues long. Kept here is only the CDR3 DNA, which spans 42 bases and is read in frame from base 1. CDR1 and CDR2, looked up from the germline V gene, are MGHRA and YSYEKL. V is reduced by 2 bases and J by 4 bases, leaving a spacing of 8 bases between them. This clonotype has more than one count but fewer than ten. This receptor's antigen is unknown. No base-level quality is on record; no much larger clone is a single base apart.

The material sequenced was blood. The TCR originated in a woman aged 25 to 45 in good health. Recombination connected TRBV4-1 to TRBJ2-2; TRBD1 is a possible D gene, resting on 5 matching bases. The CDR3 corresponds to CASSQPGRTGELFF. The DNA sequence follows: TGCGCCAGCAGCCAACCAGGGCGCACCGGGGAGCTGTTTTTT.